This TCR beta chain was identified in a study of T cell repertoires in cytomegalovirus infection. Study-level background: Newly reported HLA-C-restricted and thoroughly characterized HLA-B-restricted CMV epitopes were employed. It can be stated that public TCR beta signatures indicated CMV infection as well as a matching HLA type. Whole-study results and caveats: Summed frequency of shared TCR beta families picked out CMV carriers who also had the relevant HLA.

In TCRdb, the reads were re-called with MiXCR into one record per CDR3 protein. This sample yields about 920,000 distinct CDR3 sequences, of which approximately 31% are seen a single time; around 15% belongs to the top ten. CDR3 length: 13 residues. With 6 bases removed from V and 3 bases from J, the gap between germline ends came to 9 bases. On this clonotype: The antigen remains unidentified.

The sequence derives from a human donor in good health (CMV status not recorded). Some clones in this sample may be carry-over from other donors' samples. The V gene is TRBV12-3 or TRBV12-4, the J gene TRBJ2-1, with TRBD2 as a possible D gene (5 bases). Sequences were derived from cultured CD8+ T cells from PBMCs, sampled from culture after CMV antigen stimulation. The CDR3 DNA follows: TGTGCCAGCAGAGAGGGCTTCTACAATGAGCAGTTCTTC. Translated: CASREGFYNEQFF.